These 19 T cell receptor beta chains share one sample of origin, sequenced in a study of early T cells in non-severe SARS-CoV-2 infection. TCRdb processed the 5' RACE reads anew with MiXCR; each CDR3 protein has one entry. The table lists 50,000 to 70,000 distinct CDR3 sequences, roughly 10% of them singletons, with over 8.5% in the top ten. Sample: whole blood. The receptors originated from an adult who was a healthcare worker with PCR-confirmed SARS-CoV-2 infection or an uninfected control (not recorded which).

The chain uses TRBV21-1 and TRBJ1-5; the table names TRBD1, a call not compared with the DNA. TRBV21-1 is listed as a pseudogene. The CDR3 runs 17 residues. The CDR3 DNA reads as TGTGCCAGCAGCAAAGCTAAAGCGGACAGGGAAAGCCAGCCCCAGCATTTT. Encoded protein: CASSKAKADRESQPQHF.

This clonotype has more than one count but fewer than ten. The chain is built from TRBV6-2 or TRBV6-3 and TRBJ1-5; D is possibly TRBD1 (6 bases). Germline V gives CDR1 MNHEY, CDR2 SVGEGT. This CDR3 has 16 residues. Trimming pared 6 bases from V and 1 base from J, leaving 16 bases between. CDR3 amino acids: CASSESGGVSNQPQHF. CDR3 DNA sequence: TGTGCCAGCAGCGAGAGCGGGGGCGTCAGCAATCAGCCCCAGCATTTT.

In this sample, this clonotype turned up once. The chain employs TRBV6-5 and TRBJ2-3; possibly TRBD2 for D (5 bases). The CDR3 is 17 amino acids. The ends were cut back, 5 bases at V and 4 bases at J, with 22 bases in the middle. Germline CDR1 MNHEY, CDR2 SVGAGI. The CDR3 bases are TGTGCCAGCAGTCCCTACCCCACTAGTATGATGCCAGATACGCAGTATTTT. Its protein product is CASSPYPTSMMPDTQYF.

This clonotype was picked up many times. The gene calls are TRBV12-3 or TRBV12-4 and TRBJ2-1, with 7 bases aligning to TRBD2. This CDR3 is built from 17 residues. With V trimmed by 6 bases and J by 2 bases, 13 bases remained unmatched. CDR3 sequence: CASSQYALAVTYNEQFF. CDR3 DNA: TGTGCCAGCAGCCAATACGCCCTAGCGGTAACCTACAATGAGCAGTTCTTC.

This clonotype has at least ten counts. The chain employs TRBV5-1 and TRBJ1-1, with 7 bases fitting TRBD1. The CDR3 loop spans 15 amino acids. From germline, CDR1 is SGHRS and CDR2 YFSETQ. With V trimmed by 4 bases and J by 5 bases, 11 bases remained unmatched. The CDR3 sequence is CASSRDSGGRTEAFF. The CDR3 nucleotides are TGCGCCAGCAGCCGCGACTCAGGGGGTCGGACTGAAGCTTTCTTT.

V and J are TRBV24-1 and TRBJ2-3, with 13 bases that match TRBD2. Germline CDR1 and CDR2: KGHDR and SFDVKD. V shed 3 bases and J 4 bases; nucleotides not matched to a gene: 9. The CDR3 has 18 amino acids. CDR3 DNA: TGTGCCACCAGTGATGGTGGACTAGCGGGAGATATGTCAGATACGCAGTATTTT. It codes for CATSDGGLAGDMSDTQYF.

This clonotype was counted at least ten times. The chain uses TRBV27 and TRBJ1-1; 7 bases agree with TRBD1. Germline V gene lookup returns CDR1 MNHEY and CDR2 SMNVEV (reference sequence). The J segment lost 5 bases and the V segment lost 6 bases, leaving 6 bases of the junction unmatched. CDR3 length: 13 residues. The DNA for the CDR3 is TGTGCCAGCAGAACGACAGGGAGGACTGAAGCTTTCTTT. Amino acid sequence: CASRTTGRTEAFF.

This clonotype was counted at least ten times. V usage is TRBV21-1 and J usage is TRBJ2-7; the D call of TRBD2 is as the table states it, not checked on the DNA. TRBV21-1 is a pseudogene locus. CDR3 size: 14 residues. In nucleotides, the CDR3 is TGTGCCAGCAGCAGGCGCGGGAGAGTTCAAGAGCAGTACTTC. Translated, it gives CASSRRGRVQEQYF.

This clonotype came up a few times. The V and J genes are TRBV20-1 and TRBJ2-5; possibly TRBD1 for D (6 bases). Germline-derived CDR1 and CDR2 are DFQATT and SNEGSKA (reference sequence). Trimming cost V 3 bases and J 3 bases, with 14 bases left between them. The CDR3 consists of 14 residues. The CDR3 nucleotides are TGCAGTGCTAGGGGGGAACAGGGAAAAGAGACCCAGTACTTC. It yields the protein CSARGEQGKETQYF.

This clonotype appeared once. The J gene is TRBJ2-3, the V gene TRBV20-1; 10 bases match TRBD2. Germline V gene sequence: CDR1 DFQATT, CDR2 SNEGSKA (reference sequence). V shed 3 bases, J shed 7 bases, and the junction held 10 bases outside the gene matches. The CDR3 has 15 amino acids. The CDR3 here is CSARVLAGDRNTQYF. Here the CDR3 DNA reads TGCAGTGCTAGGGTCCTAGCGGGAGATAGGAATACGCAGTATTTT.

The CDR3 DNA sequence: TGTGCCAGCGGGTACTACGAGCAGTACTTC. Translated, it gives CASGYYEQYF. This chain uses TRBV27 with TRBJ2-7; no clear D. Trimming cost V 8 bases and J 3 bases, with 5 bases left between them. The CDR3 contains 10 residues. Germline CDR1 is MNHEY and CDR2 is SMNVEV (reference sequence).

This clonotype showed up many times. V gene TRBV7-2 combines with J gene TRBJ2-4; 10 positions match TRBD1. The J segment lost 1 base and the V segment lost 4 bases, leaving 13 bases of the junction unmatched. The CDR3 loop spans 19 amino acids. Germline assignment: CDR1 SGHTA and CDR2 FQGNSA. The CDR3 sequence is CASSSPGTGESGAKNIQYF. Here the CDR3 DNA reads TGTGCCAGCAGCTCCCCCGGGACAGGGGAGTCGGGGGCCAAAAACATTCAGTACTTC.

CDR3 coding DNA: TGTGCCAGCAGCTTAGTGAGCGGGGCGAACAGGCCGTTCTATGGCTACACCTTC. Its protein product is CASSLVSGANRPFYGYTF. J is TRBJ1-2 and V is TRBV7-6; tentatively, D is TRBD1 (5 bases). V was trimmed by 1 base and J by 4 bases, leaving 22 bases between them. This CDR3 comprises 18 residues. Germline V gene lookup returns CDR1 SGHVS and CDR2 FNYEAQ.

A remark on this clonotype: This clone may be a read error of a much larger clone one base away. The V gene is TRBV12-3 or TRBV12-4, the J gene TRBJ1-2; unclear D gene. Trimming cost V 3 bases and J 2 bases, with 10 bases left between them. The CDR3 runs 14 residues. CDR3 amino acids: CASSFARVNYGYTF. In DNA form, the CDR3 reads TGTGCCAGCAGTTTTGCGAGGGTGAACTATGGCTACACCTTC.

This clonotype was recorded a few times. CDR3 sequence: CASSLAASGRGDTQYF. The CDR3 nucleotides are TGTGCCAGCAGCTTGGCGGCTAGCGGGAGAGGTGATACGCAGTATTTT. This chain connects TRBV5-4 to TRBJ2-3; 10 bases map to TRBD2. CDR1 is SGHNT, CDR2 YYREEE, per germline (reference sequence). Germline trimming cut 0 bases from V and 6 bases from J; bases unmatched to any gene: 7. This CDR3 is 16 amino acids long.

This chain links TRBV6-6 with TRBJ2-7, with TRBD2 matching over 8 bases. After removal of 0 bases from V and 5 bases from J, the junction contained 3 bases not matched to a gene. This CDR3 region has 14 residues. Germline V gene sequence: CDR1 MNHNY, CDR2 SVGAGI (reference sequence). The CDR3 DNA is TGTGCCAGCAGTTACTCGCGGGAGGAAAACGAGCAGTACTTC. Its protein is CASSYSREENEQYF.

This clonotype has a count of ten or more. The rearrangement links TRBV29-1 to TRBJ2-1; D unresolved. CDR1 SQVTM and CDR2 ANQGSEA come from the germline V gene. CDR3 size: 14 residues. Trimming took off 4 bases at V and 0 bases at J, with 10 bases between the two ends. CDR3 loop: CSVVPAPSYNEQFF. In DNA, the CDR3 is TGCAGCGTTGTCCCCGCGCCCTCCTACAATGAGCAGTTCTTC.

The chain combines TRBV6-2 or TRBV6-3 with TRBJ2-5, with unresolved D. The CDR3 runs 14 residues. V was cut by 7 bases and J by 2 bases, with 14 bases left in between. The germline V gene encodes CDR1 MNHEY and CDR2 SVGEGT. The CDR3 nucleotides read TGTGCCAGCACCTCAAGATTAAGACAAGAGACCCAGTACTTC. It translates to CASTSRLRQETQYF.

The chain recombines TRBV20-1 with TRBJ2-5; D call uncertain. The V gene lost 8 bases and the J gene lost 1 base, with 8 bases spanning the gap. Germline CDR1 is DFQATT and CDR2 is SNEGSKA (reference sequence). The CDR3 has 11 residues. The CDR3 nucleotides read TGCAGTATCTCTTTCCAAGAGACCCAGTACTTC. Protein: CSISFQETQYF.